The clone carrying this TCR beta chain was counted between two and nine times. These data are taken from a study of blood T cell repertoires in COVID-19. Study summary: The United States, Italy and Spain provided the acute and convalescent COVID-19 samples. The analysed material was cDNA or gDNA that came from T cells, B-cell-depleted T cells, or PBMCs.

In the authors' methods: By means of reference gene primer amplification, nucleated cell counts were estimated. Profiled with immunoSEQ multiplex PCR; TCRdb holds only in-frame clones, not every one. The DNA gave D and trimming, while V, J and clone size come from that table. The sample records 120,000 or so clones, about four fifths being singletons. The V gene end was trimmed by 4 bases and the J gene end by 3 bases; junction bases not matched to a gene: 2. This CDR3 contains 14 residues. The germline CDR1 and CDR2 sequences are SGHNT and YYREEE (reference sequence). Material: peripheral blood. The sequence came from a human donor in a cohort sampled during active COVID-19. The chain employs TRBV5-4 and TRBJ2-1; 9 nucleotides line up with TRBD1. CDR3 sequence (DNA): TGTGCCAGCAGCGGGGGACAGGGCTACAATGAGCAGTTCTTC. As protein: CASSGGQGYNEQFF.